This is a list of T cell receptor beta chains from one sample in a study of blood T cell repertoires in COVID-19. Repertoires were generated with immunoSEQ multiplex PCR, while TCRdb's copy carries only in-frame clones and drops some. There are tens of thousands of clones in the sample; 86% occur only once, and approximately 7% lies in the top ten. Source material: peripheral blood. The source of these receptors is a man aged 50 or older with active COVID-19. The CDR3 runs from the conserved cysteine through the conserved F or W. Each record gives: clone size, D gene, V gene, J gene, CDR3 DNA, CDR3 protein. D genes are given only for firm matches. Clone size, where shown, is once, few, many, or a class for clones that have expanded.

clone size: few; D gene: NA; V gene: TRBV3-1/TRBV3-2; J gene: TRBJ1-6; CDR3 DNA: TGTGCCAGCAGCCACGCCAGGGTAGATTCACCCCTCCACTTT; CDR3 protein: CASSHARVDSPLHF
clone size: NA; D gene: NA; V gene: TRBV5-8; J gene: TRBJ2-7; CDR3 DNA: TGTGCCAGCAGCGTACGGGACTCTTCGATGAGATACGAGCAGTACTTC; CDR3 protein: CASSVRDSSMRYEQYF
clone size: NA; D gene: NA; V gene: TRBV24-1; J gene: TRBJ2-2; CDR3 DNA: TGTGCCACCAGTGATTTGCGTGACAGCACCGGGGAGCTGTTTTTT; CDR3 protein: CATSDLRDSTGELFF
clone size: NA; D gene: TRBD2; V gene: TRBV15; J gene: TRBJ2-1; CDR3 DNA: TGTGCCACCAGCACCCATCTAGCGGGCGGGAGCGGCAATGAGCAGTTCTTC; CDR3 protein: CATSTHLAGGSGNEQFF
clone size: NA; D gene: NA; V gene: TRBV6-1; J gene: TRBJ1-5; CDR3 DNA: TGTGCCAGCAGTGATTCGGCTAGGAATCAGCCCCAGCATTTT; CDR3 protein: CASSDSARNQPQHF
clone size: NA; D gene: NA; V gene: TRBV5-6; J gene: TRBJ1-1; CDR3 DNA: TGTGCCAGCAGCTTTGGGCCACTTGGTGAAGCTTTCTTT; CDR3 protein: CASSFGPLGEAFF
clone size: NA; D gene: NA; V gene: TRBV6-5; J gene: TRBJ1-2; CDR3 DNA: TGTGCCAGCAGTTATCTAAACAGACGAGGGAACTATGGCTACACCTTC; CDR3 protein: CASSYLNRRGNYGYTF
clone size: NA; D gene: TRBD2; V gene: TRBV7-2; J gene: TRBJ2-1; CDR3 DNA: TGTGCCAGCAGCTTAGGTCTAGCGGGAGTTAAGTTCTTC; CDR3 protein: CASSLGLAGVKFF
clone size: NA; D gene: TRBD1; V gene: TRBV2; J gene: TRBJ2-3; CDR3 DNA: TGTGCCAGCAGTGACAGGGGGCAAGATACGCAGTATTTT; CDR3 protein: CASSDRGQDTQYF
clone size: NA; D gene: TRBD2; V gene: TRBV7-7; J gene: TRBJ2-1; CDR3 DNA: TGTGCCAGCAGCTTGTATACTAGCGGGAGCTTCGGTGAGCAGTTCTTC; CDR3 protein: CASSLYTSGSFGEQFF
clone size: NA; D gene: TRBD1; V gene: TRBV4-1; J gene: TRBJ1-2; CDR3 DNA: TGCGCCAGCAGCAACCCGACAGGGGAGAATGGCTACACCTTC; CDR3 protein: CASSNPTGENGYTF
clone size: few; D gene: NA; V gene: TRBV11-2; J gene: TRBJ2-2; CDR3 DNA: TGTGCCAGCAGTTCCACAGGGGGGGAGCTGTTTTTT; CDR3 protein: CASSSTGGELFF
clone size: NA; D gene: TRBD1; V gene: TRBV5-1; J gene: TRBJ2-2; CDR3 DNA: TGCGCCAGCAGCCCTTGGGACAGGGGGAACACCGGGGAGCTGTTTTTT; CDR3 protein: CASSPWDRGNTGELFF
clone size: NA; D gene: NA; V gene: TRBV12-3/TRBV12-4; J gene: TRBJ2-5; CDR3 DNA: TGTGCCAGCAGTTTGACAGCCGAGACCCAGTACTTC; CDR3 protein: CASSLTAETQYF
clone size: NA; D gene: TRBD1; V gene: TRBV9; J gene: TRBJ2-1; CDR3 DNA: TGTGCCAGCAGCGTCGGGACAGGCGACTACAATGAGCAGTTCTTC; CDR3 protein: CASSVGTGDYNEQFF
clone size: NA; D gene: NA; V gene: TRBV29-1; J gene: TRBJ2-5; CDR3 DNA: TGCAGCGTTGCATTCCAAGAGTCGTCCCAGTACTTC; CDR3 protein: CSVAFQESSQYF
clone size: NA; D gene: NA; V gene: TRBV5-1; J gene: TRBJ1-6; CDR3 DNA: TGCGCCAGCAGCTTGGGTACAGCAGGGAATTCACCCCTCCACTTT; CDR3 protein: CASSLGTAGNSPLHF
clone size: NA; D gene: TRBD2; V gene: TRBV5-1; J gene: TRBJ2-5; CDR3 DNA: TGCGCCAGCAGCCTGGATACTAGCGGGAGGATAAAGACCCAGTACTTC; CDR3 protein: CASSLDTSGRIKTQYF
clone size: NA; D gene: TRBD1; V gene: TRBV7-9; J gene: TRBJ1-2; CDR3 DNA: TGTGCCAGCAGACCCTACAGGGGTGATAATGGCTACACCTTC; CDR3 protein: CASRPYRGDNGYTF
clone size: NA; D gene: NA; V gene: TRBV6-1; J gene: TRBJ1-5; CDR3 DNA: TGTGCCAGCAGTGAATCCCGGACTGCTAGCAATCAGCCCCAGCATTTT; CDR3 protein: CASSESRTASNQPQHF
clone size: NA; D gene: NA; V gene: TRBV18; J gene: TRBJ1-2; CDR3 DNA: TGTGCCAGCTCACCTCTTAATGGCTACACCTTC; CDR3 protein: CASSPLNGYTF
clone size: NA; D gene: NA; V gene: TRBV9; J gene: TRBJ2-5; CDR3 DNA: TGTGCCAGCAGCGTAGAGGACTCGGGGACCCAGTACTTC; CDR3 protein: CASSVEDSGTQYF
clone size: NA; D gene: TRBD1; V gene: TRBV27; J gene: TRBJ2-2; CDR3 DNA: TGTGCCAGCAGTTCCGTCGACAGGGTGTCCACCGGGGAGCTGTTTTTT; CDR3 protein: CASSSVDRVSTGELFF
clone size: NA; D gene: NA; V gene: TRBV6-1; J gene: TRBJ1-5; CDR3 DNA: TGTGCCAGCAGTGAAAGCGGGTTAGTCAATCAGCCCCAGCATTTT; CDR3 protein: CASSESGLVNQPQHF
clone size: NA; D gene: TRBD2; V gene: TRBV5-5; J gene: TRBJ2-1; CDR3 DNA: TGTGCCAGCAGCCCTACTGCGGGGGACGAGCAGTTCTTC; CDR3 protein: CASSPTAGDEQFF
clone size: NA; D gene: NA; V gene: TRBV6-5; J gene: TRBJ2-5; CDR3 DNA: TGTGCCAGCAAGAGACTAGAAGTAGAGACCCAGTACTTC; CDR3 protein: CASKRLEVETQYF
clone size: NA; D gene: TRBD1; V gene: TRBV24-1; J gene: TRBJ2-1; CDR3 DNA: TGTGCCACCAGTGACCCCACAGGGGGCGAGAGCAATGAGCAGTTCTTC; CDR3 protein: CATSDPTGGESNEQFF
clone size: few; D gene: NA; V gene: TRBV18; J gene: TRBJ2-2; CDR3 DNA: TGTGCCAGCTCACCACCGTGGGCAGGGGCGTCCACCGGGGAGCTGTTTTTT; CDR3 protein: CASSPPWAGASTGELFF
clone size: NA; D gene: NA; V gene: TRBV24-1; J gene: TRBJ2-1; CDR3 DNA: TGTGCCACCAGTGATTCCCAAACCCTACAGAGCTCCTACAATGAGCAGTTCTTC; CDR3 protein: CATSDSQTLQSSYNEQFF
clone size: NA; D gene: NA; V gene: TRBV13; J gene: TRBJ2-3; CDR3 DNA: TGTGCCAGCACACCTTCTATATTGGATACGCAGTATTTT; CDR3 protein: CASTPSILDTQYF
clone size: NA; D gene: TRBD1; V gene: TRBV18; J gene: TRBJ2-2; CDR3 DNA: TGTGCCAGCTCACGGGGACAGACGAACACCGGGGAGCTGTTTTTT; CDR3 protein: CASSRGQTNTGELFF
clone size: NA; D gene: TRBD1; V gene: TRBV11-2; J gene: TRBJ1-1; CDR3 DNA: TGTGCCAGCAGCTTAGGCCCCACAGGGGTAGGGTCAGCTTTCTTT; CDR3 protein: CASSLGPTGVGSAFF
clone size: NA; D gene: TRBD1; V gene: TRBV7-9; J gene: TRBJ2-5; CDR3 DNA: TGTGCCAGCAGCCTGGGACAGGGGGCGGAGACCCAGTACTTC; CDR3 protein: CASSLGQGAETQYF
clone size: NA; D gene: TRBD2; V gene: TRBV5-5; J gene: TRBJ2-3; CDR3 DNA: TGTGCCAGCAGCTGGGGACTAGCGGGGGGGCTGAGGCCTGGCACAGATACGCAGTATTTT; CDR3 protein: CASSWGLAGGLRPGTDTQYF
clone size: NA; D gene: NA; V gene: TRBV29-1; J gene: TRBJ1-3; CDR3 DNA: TGCAGCGCTGAAGCGCGGGGAAACACCATATATTTT; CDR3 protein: CSAEARGNTIYF
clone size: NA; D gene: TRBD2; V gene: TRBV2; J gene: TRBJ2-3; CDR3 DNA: TGTGCCAGCAGTGATATTAGCGGGGACACAGATACGCAGTATTTT; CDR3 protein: CASSDISGDTDTQYF
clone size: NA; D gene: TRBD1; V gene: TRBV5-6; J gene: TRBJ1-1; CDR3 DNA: TGTGCCAGCATACGGACAGGAGATGACACTGAAGCTTTCTTT; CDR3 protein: CASIRTGDDTEAFF
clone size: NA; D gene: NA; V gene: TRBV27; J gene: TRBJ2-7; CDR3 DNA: TGTGCCAGCAGCCGCGTCTGTCGGTACTTC; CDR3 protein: CASSRVCRYF
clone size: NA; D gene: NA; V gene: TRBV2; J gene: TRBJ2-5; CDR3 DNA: TGTGCCAGCAAAGCGAAAGAGACCCAGTACTTC; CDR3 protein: CASKAKETQYF
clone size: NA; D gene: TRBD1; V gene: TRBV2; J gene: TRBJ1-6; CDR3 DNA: TGTGCCAGCAGGCCAGAGGGACAGAATAATTCACCCCTCCACTTT; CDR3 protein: CASRPEGQNNSPLHF
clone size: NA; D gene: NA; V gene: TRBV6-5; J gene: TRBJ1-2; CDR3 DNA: TGTGCCAGCAAAACACAAGAAGGGGCTAGCTATGGCTACACCTTC; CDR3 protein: CASKTQEGASYGYTF
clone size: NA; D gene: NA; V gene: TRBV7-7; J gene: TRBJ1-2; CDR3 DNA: TGTGCCAGCAGCATACCCCGGGACTACGACTATGGCTACACCTTC; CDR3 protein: CASSIPRDYDYGYTF
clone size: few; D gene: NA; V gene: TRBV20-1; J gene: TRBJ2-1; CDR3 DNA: TGCAGTGCCATGAAGTCGCGTGAGCAGTTCTTC; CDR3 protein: CSAMKSREQFF
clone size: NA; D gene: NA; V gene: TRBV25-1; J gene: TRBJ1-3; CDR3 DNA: TGTGCCAGCAGTGATCGACAGGCCAGCTCTGGAAACACCATATATTTT; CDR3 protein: CASSDRQASSGNTIYF
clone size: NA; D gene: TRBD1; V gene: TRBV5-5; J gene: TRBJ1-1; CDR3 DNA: TGTGCCAGCAGCTTGGCAGGGGGGCTCACTGAAGCTTTCTTT; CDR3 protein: CASSLAGGLTEAFF
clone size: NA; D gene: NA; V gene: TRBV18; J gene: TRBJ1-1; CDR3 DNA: TGTGCCAGCTCCCCCGGGACACGGAACACTGAAGCTTTCTTT; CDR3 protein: CASSPGTRNTEAFF
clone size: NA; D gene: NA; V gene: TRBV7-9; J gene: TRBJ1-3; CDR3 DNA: TGTGCCAGCAGCTTATCAGGCTCTGGAAACACCATATATTTT; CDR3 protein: CASSLSGSGNTIYF
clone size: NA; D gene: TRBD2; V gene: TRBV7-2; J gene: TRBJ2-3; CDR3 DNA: TGTGCCAGCAGCCCGGGACTAGCGGGGGGAAAGGGCACAGATACGCAGTATTTT; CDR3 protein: CASSPGLAGGKGTDTQYF
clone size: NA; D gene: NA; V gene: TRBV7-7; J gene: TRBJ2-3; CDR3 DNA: TGTGCCAGCAGCTTAGGGCCGACTAGCACAGATACGCAGTATTTT; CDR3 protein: CASSLGPTSTDTQYF